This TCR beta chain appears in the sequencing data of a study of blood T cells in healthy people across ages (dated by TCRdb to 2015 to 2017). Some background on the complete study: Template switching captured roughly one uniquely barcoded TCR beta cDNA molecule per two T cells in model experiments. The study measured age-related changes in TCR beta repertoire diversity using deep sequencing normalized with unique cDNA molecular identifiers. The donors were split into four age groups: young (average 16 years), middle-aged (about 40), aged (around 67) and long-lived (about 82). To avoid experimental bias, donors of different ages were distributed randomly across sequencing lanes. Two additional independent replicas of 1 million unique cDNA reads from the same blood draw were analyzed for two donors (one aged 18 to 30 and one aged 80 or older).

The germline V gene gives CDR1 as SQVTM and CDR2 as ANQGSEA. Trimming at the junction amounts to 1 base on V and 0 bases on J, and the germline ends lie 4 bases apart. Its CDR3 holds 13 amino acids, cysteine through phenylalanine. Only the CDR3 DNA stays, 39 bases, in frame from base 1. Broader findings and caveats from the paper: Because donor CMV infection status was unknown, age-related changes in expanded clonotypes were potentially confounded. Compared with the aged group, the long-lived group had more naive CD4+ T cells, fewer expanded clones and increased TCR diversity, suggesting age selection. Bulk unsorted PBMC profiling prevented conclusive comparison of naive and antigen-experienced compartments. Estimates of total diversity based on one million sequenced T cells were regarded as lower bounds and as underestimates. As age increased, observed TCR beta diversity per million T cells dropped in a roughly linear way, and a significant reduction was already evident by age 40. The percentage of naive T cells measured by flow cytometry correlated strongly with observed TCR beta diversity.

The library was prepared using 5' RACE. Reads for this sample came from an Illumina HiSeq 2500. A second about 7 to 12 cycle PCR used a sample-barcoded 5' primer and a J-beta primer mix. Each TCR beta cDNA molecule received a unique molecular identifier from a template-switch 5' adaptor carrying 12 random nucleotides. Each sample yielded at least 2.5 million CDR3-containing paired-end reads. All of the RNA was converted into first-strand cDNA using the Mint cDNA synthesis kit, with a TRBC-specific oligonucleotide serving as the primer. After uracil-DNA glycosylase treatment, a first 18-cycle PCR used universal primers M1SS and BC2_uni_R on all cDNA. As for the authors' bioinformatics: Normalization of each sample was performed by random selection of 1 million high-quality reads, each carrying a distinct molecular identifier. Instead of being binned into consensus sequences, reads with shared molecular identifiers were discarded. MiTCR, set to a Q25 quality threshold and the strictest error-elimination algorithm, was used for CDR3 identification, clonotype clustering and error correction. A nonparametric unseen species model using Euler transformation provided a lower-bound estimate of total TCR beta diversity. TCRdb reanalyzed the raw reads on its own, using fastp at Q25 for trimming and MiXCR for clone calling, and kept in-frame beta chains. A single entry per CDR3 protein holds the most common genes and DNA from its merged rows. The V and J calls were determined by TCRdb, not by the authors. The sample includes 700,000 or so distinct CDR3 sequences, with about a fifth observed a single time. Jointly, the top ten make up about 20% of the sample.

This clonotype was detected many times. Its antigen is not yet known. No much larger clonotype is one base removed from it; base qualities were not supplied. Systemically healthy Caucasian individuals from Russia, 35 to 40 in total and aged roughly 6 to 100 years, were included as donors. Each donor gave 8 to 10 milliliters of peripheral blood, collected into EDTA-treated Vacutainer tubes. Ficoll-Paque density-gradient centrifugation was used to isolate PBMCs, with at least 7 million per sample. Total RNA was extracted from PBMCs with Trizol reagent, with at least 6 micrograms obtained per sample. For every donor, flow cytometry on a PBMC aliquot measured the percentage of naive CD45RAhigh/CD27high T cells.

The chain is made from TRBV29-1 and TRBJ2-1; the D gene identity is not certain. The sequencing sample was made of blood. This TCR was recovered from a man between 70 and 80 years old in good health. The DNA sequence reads TGCAGCGTTGAAGCATTCTCCTACAATGAGCAGTTCTTC. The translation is CSVEAFSYNEQFF.